This TCR beta chain was identified during a study of T cells in tuberculosis. Study information: T cells were selected with CD1B tetramers loaded with glucose monomycolate.

Trimming shortened V by 1 base and J by 5 bases, and 20 bases separated the two germline ends. The V gene's germline CDR1 is SGHVS and CDR2 FQNEAQ. The CDR3 extends over 18 amino acids. Clones were sequenced by immunoSEQ multiplex PCR, and TCRdb holds only the in-frame ones, with some missing. The sample contains approximately 59,000 clones, roughly 90% of which appear only once. Cells were sorted from thawed PBMC rested overnight and stained with GMM-loaded CD1B tetramer, viability dye and anti-CD3. The CD1B tetramers carried C32 glucose monomycolate purified from Rhodococcus equi. PBMC for tetramer sorting were first depleted of CD14-expressing monocytes.

The sample comprised CD1b-GMM tetramer-negative cells sorted from PBMCs. The V and J genes are TRBV7-8 and TRBJ2-2; D may be TRBD1 (6 bases). The origin of this receptor is an adult woman with latent tuberculosis. CDR3 DNA: TGTGCCAGCAGCTTAGTTTCCCGTCCCAGGGGACGTACCGGGGAGCTGTTTTTT. It codes for CASSLVSRPRGRTGELFF.